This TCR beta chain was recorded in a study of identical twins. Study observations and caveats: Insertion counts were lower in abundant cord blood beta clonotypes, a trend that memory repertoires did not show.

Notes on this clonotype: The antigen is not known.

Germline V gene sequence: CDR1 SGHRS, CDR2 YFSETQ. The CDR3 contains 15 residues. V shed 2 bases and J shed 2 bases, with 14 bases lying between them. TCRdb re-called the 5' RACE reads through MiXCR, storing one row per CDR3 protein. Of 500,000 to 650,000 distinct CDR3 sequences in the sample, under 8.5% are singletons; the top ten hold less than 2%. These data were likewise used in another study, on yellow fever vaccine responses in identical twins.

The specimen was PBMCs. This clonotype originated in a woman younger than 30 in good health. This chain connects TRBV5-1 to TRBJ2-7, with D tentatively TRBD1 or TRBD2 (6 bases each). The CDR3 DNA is TGCGCCAGCAGCTTAGGGGGGCTAAATACCTACGAGCAGTACGTC. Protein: CASSLGGLNTYEQYV.